This T cell receptor (beta chain) appears in the sequencing data of a study of cytotoxic CD8 clonotypes in ibrutinib-treated CLL. Study-wide context: Response samples came after a median about 11 months of treatment, range 6 to 36.

General study points: Few clonotypes were public, and these shrank or held steady under treatment.

Germline V lookup: CDR1 SGHVS, CDR2 FNYEAQ. J was trimmed by 3 bases and V by 4 bases; bases with no gene match: 12. The CDR3 consists of 17 residues. Details on this clone: Antigen unknown.

Some clones are missing from TCRdb's copy, which holds only in-frame ones; the method was immunoSEQ multiplex PCR. The sample records more than 60,000 clones, 83% being singletons. This rearrangement joins TRBV7-6 to TRBJ2-1; TRBD1 agrees at 7 bases. The source was PBMCs, collected after 24 months of ibrutinib treatment. This TCR derives from a human donor with chronic lymphocytic leukemia. The CDR3 DNA reads TGTGCCAGCAGCTCGAAAACCGGGACAGACCTCTACAATGAGCAGTTCTTC. Encoded protein: CASSSKTGTDLYNEQFF.